One and the same sample provided the 29 T cell receptor beta chains below, sequenced in a study of cytomegalovirus exposure and HLA in healthy donors. PCR primers comprised 60 Vbeta and 13 Jbeta primers. Sequencing was performed with immunoSEQ multiplex PCR; in TCRdb, only in-frame clones are kept and a portion is missing. The sample has over 150,000 clones, roughly 86% seen once. Sequencing was carried out using PBMCs. The receptors derive from a girl aged 10-17 years in good health and CMV-seropositive.

The chain carries TRBV18 and TRBJ2-5; the D gene is possibly TRBD2 (5 bases). V gave up 5 bases and J gave up 5 bases, with 12 bases separating them. This CDR3 region has 13 residues. Germline V gene sequence: CDR1 KGHSH, CDR2 LQKENI. The CDR3 region has the DNA TGTGCCAGCTCAGGGAGCCTAGGGGAGACCCAGTACTTC. The encoded protein is CASSGSLGETQYF.

The chain couples TRBV11-2 to TRBJ1-2; possible D gene TRBD1, 5 bases. The CDR3 runs 14 residues. Germline CDR1 and CDR2: SGHAT and FQNNGV. Trimming left V 0 bases short and J 4 bases short, with 9 bases between. This chain's CDR3 is CASSLERGIYGYTF. CDR3 DNA sequence: TGTGCCAGCAGCTTAGAACGGGGGATCTATGGCTACACCTTC.

The chain carries TRBV7-6 and TRBJ2-1, with D tentatively TRBD1 (6 bases). Germline CDR1 SGHVS, CDR2 FNYEAQ. This CDR3 has 14 residues. V lost 4 bases, J lost 7 bases, and 14 bases lay in between. CDR3 DNA: TGTGCCAGCAGCTGGAGTGTACAGGGTAATGAGCAGTTCTTC. It specifies CASSWSVQGNEQFF.

This clone was recorded a few times. The CDR3 nucleotides are TGCGCCAGCAGCATAGAAATTTTCTCCTACGAGCAGTACTTC. The encoded protein is CASSIEIFSYEQYF. The chain is built from TRBV5-1 and TRBJ2-7; D gene uncertain. V lost 4 bases and J lost 0, with 11 bases in between. The CDR3 runs to 14 residues. Germline CDR1 reads SGHRS; CDR2 reads YFSETQ.

Note on this clone: It is unclear where the CDR3 begins or ends on the DNA, so no DNA is shown, and the CDR3 is as TCRdb lists it. This CDR3 is CASSEVGLGSGGLF. The gene calls are TRBV2 and TRBJ1-1. The CDR3 has 14 amino acids, counting both end residues. The germline V gene encodes CDR1 SNHLY and CDR2 FYNNEI.

The chain is built from TRBV5-1 and TRBJ1-1; the D is unclear. Germline CDR1 and CDR2: SGHRS and YFSETQ. The V and J ends lost 3 bases and 1 base respectively, with 10 bases between them. This CDR3 comprises 14 residues. The CDR3 protein is CASSWTGSNTEAFF. The CDR3 DNA reads TGCGCCAGCAGCTGGACTGGTTCGAACACTGAAGCTTTCTTT.

The rearrangement joins TRBV27 to TRBJ1-1; no clear D gene. V dropped 2 bases and J dropped 5 bases, with 9 bases sitting between them. CDR3 length: 13 amino acids. Germline V gene sequence: CDR1 MNHEY, CDR2 SMNVEV (reference sequence). The CDR3 sequence is CASSLTVITEAFF. CDR3 sequence (DNA): TGTGCCAGCAGTTTAACGGTGATTACTGAAGCTTTCTTT.

This chain links TRBV5-5 with TRBJ1-5; no reliable D call. The CDR3 sequence is 15 residues long. Germline assignment: CDR1 SGHKS and CDR2 YYEKEE (reference sequence). V was shortened by 0 bases and J by 8 bases, with 15 bases between the two germline ends. CDR3 protein: CASSLAATIKEPQHF. The CDR3 DNA sequence: TGTGCCAGCAGCTTGGCGGCGACAATTAAGGAGCCCCAGCATTTT. The variable domain in full, completed from reference TRBV5-5 and TRBJ1-5, reads DAGVTQSPTHLIKTRGQQVTLRCSPISGHKSVSWYQQVLGQGPQFIFQYYEKEERGRGNFPDRFSARQFPNYSSELNVNALLLGDSALYLCASSLAATIKEPQHFGDGTRLSIL.

The CDR3 reads CASSVDGGAKNIQYF. The CDR3 DNA reads as TGTGCCAGCAGCGTAGACGGGGGGGCCAAAAACATTCAGTACTTC. The J gene is TRBJ2-4, the V gene TRBV9; 7 bases map to TRBD2. With 0 bases clipped from V and 1 base from J, the junction kept 1 base outside the gene matches. Germline V gene lookup returns CDR1 SGDLS and CDR2 YYNGEE. The CDR3 is 15 residues long.

The V gene is TRBV7-8, the J gene TRBJ2-5, with TRBD2 matching 8 bases. V trimming: 5 bases; J trimming: 4 bases; junction bases outside the gene matches: 12. The length of the CDR3 is 16 residues. From germline, CDR1 is SGHVS and CDR2 FQNEAQ. Here the CDR3 reads CASSRRGLAPGETQYF. The CDR3 bases are TGTGCCAGCAGCCGACGTGGACTAGCACCTGGAGAGACCCAGTACTTC.

The V gene is TRBV28, the J gene TRBJ1-4, with D tentatively TRBD1 (5 bases). The V gene lost 3 bases and the J gene lost 6 bases, with 11 bases spanning the gap. This CDR3 spans 14 amino acids. Per germline, CDR1 MDHEN and CDR2 SYDVKM. Written as DNA, the CDR3 is TGTGCCAGCAGTTTGTGGACAAGGGATGAAAAACTGTTTTTT. Amino acids: CASSLWTRDEKLFF. Based on the CDR3 plus reference TRBV28 and TRBJ1-4, the full variable domain is DVKVTQSSRYLVKRTGEKVFLECVQDMDHENMFWYRQDPGLGLRLIYFSYDVKMKEKGDIPEGYSVSREKKERFSLILESASTNQTSMYLCASSLWTRDEKLFFGSGTQLSVL.

J is TRBJ2-6 and V is TRBV4-1; 11 bases are a match to TRBD1. Germline V gene data show CDR1 as MGHRA and CDR2 as YSYEKL. This CDR3 region has 17 residues. The V gene end was trimmed by 4 bases and the J gene end by 0 bases; junction bases not matched to a gene: 2. The CDR3 spells CASSLGTGGSGANVLTF. In nucleotides, the CDR3 is TGCGCCAGCAGCCTGGGGACAGGGGGCTCTGGGGCCAACGTCCTGACTTTC.

The chain has TRBV10-2 and TRBJ1-5; 8 nucleotides align to TRBD1. CDR1 and CDR2 (germline): WSHSY, SAAADI. This CDR3 contains 15 residues. Unmatched junction bases numbered 6, after V lost 3 bases and J lost 5 bases. The CDR3 nucleotides read TGCGCCAGCAGTGATCTCGACAGGGGACATCAGCCCCAGCATTTT. This sequence encodes CASSDLDRGHQPQHF.

The chain uses TRBV5-1 and TRBJ1-1, with D perhaps matching TRBD1 (6 bases). This CDR3 is 16 amino acids long. Germline lookup yields CDR1 SGHRS and CDR2 YFSETQ. The V gene lost 0 bases and the J gene lost 5 bases, with 17 bases spanning the gap. For the CDR3, the DNA is TGCGCCAGCAGCTTGGCCAATGTCAGGGGCGAAACTGAAGCTTTCTTT. Translation gives CASSLANVRGETEAFF.

The chain combines TRBV30 with TRBJ1-3; 9 nucleotides align to TRBD1. Germline V CDR1 and CDR2: GTSNPN, SVGIG (reference sequence). The CDR3 contains 15 residues. V gave up 2 bases and J gave up 2 bases; unmatched junction bases: 4. The CDR3 DNA follows: TGTGCCTGGAGTTCAACAGGGGGCCCTGGAAACACCATATATTTT. Its translation is CAWSSTGGPGNTIYF.

The CDR3 DNA reads as TGTGCCAGCAGCGCCCTGGGGAGCACTGAAGCTTTCTTT. It yields the protein CASSALGSTEAFF. This chain uses TRBV28 with TRBJ1-1, with D hard to call. The CDR3 is made up of 13 amino acids. Germline assignment: CDR1 MDHEN and CDR2 SYDVKM. The V end was cut by 6 bases, the J end by 4 bases, with 12 bases between.

The chain's CDR3 is CASSPPGQGFTEAFF. In nucleotides, the CDR3 is TGTGCCAGCAGTCCGCCGGGACAGGGATTCACTGAAGCTTTCTTT. This rearrangement joins TRBV28 to TRBJ1-1, with 9 bases matching TRBD1. After removal of 5 bases from V and 4 bases from J, the junction contained 8 bases not matched to a gene. The CDR3 is 15 amino acids. Germline CDR1 MDHEN, CDR2 SYDVKM.

The rearrangement links TRBV28 to TRBJ1-2; 7 nucleotides align to TRBD1. The V and J ends lost 5 bases and 1 base, in that order; junction bases with no gene match: 10. The CDR3 runs 16 residues. Germline V gives CDR1 MDHEN, CDR2 SYDVKM. The CDR3 region has the DNA TGTGCCAGCAGTCACGGGACAGCCATACTTAACTATGGCTACACCTTC. Translated, it gives CASSHGTAILNYGYTF.

The chain is built from TRBV6-1 and TRBJ2-6; D may be TRBD2 (5 bases). Trimming stripped 6 bases from V and 2 bases from J, with 11 bases between. The CDR3 totals 15 residues. CDR1 MNHNS and CDR2 SASEGT come from the germline V gene. CDR3 sequence reads: CASRERGTGANVLTF. The CDR3 DNA reads as TGTGCCAGCAGAGAACGGGGAACTGGGGCCAACGTCCTGACTTTC.

This sequence joins TRBV15 and TRBJ2-2; D not resolved. Trimming took 5 bases from V and 2 from J, leaving 15 bases between them. Germline lookup yields CDR1 LNHNV and CDR2 YYDKDF (reference sequence). The CDR3 contains 16 residues. CDR3 nucleotides: TGTGCCACCAGCGGCCCTGGCGGAGTTAACACCGGGGAGCTGTTTTTT. Its protein product is CATSGPGGVNTGELFF.

The chain has TRBV5-6 and TRBJ2-1; TRBD2 matches 11 bases. V was pared by 4 bases and J by 8 bases, with 5 bases of the junction left unmatched. Germline V gene data show CDR1 as SGHDT and CDR2 as YYEEEE. The CDR3 contains 14 residues. CDR3 residues: CASSLSGGADEQFF. The CDR3 DNA follows: TGTGCCAGCAGCCTTAGCGGGGGGGCGGATGAGCAGTTCTTC. The complete variable domain, with remaining parts taken from reference TRBV5-6 and TRBJ2-1, reads DAGVTQSPTHLIKTRGQQVTLRCSPKSGHDTVSWYQQALGQGPQFIFQYYEEEERQRGNFPDRFSGHQFPNYSSELNVNALLLGDSALYLCASSLSGGADEQFFGPGTRLTVL.

The chain combines TRBV7-8 with TRBJ1-6, with 7 positions matching TRBD1. CDR3 length: 16 amino acids. Germline CDR1 and CDR2: SGHVS and FQNEAQ. The junction had 11 bases not matched to a gene; V was cut back by 5 bases and J by 7 bases. The CDR3 here is CASSKAGTARNSPLHF. CDR3 nucleotides: TGTGCCAGCAGCAAGGCGGGGACAGCACGAAATTCACCCCTCCACTTT.

CDR3 DNA: TGTGCCAGCAGTGCAACGAGTGGCAATCAGCCCCAGCATTTT. It codes for CASSATSGNQPQHF. The chain couples TRBV6-4 to TRBJ1-5; no clear D gene. V was pared by 4 bases and J by 2 bases, with 9 bases between. CDR1 is MRHNA and CDR2 is SNTAGT in the germline V gene. The CDR3 is 14 amino acids.

This clone was counted once. In DNA, the CDR3 is TGTGCCAGCAGCCCCTTTACAGGGAACACTGAAGCTTTCTTT. Its translation is CASSPFTGNTEAFF. V is TRBV13 and J is TRBJ1-1; the D gene is possibly TRBD1 (5 bases). The CDR3 extends over 14 amino acids. V dropped 5 bases and J dropped 1 base, with 11 bases sitting between them. The germline CDR1 and CDR2 sequences are PRHDT and FYEKMQ (reference sequence).

V usage is TRBV12-5 and J usage is TRBJ1-2; 9 nucleotides agree with TRBD1. CDR3 length: 13 residues. Germline CDR1 LGHNT, CDR2 FRNRAP. Losses at the gene ends were 1 base for V and 10 bases for J; bases not matched to a gene: 4. The CDR3 loop reads CASGLGRQGDYTF. The CDR3 region has the DNA TGTGCTAGTGGTTTGGGCCGACAGGGGGACTACACCTTC.

The genes are TRBV5-6 and TRBJ1-5; no clear D. Trimming stripped 4 bases from V and 3 bases from J, with 14 bases between. Germline V gene data show CDR1 as SGHDT and CDR2 as YYEEEE. This CDR3 is 15 amino acids long. CDR3 DNA sequence: TGTGCCAGCAGCCTCCTATCGGGGATCAATCAGCCCCAGCATTTT. Translating it yields CASSLLSGINQPQHF.

This clone was counted a single time. The chain has TRBV19 and TRBJ1-3; 7 bases map to TRBD1. J lost 0 bases, V lost 10 bases, and 9 bases had no gene match. Germline V gene sequence: CDR1 LNHDA, CDR2 SQIVND (reference sequence). CDR3 size: 15 residues. The CDR3: CATIRQGFSGNTIYF. DNA for the CDR3: TGTGCCACTATACGACAGGGATTCTCTGGAAACACCATATATTTT.

CDR3 nucleotide sequence: TGTGCCAGCAGTGGCAGGGACAGGGGGCCATGGGACACTGAAGCTTTCTTT. This sequence encodes CASSGRDRGPWDTEAFF. This chain links TRBV6-1 with TRBJ1-1, with TRBD1 matching over 12 bases. J lost 3 bases, V lost 4 bases, and 9 bases had no gene match. The CDR3 is made up of 17 amino acids. Per germline, CDR1 MNHNS and CDR2 SASEGT.

In this sample, this clone turned up once. The chain couples TRBV18 to TRBJ2-7, with a weak D call TRBD2 (6 bases). The germline V gene encodes CDR1 KGHSH and CDR2 LQKENI. The CDR3 is 14 residues long. V was clipped by 3 bases and J by 1 base, with 10 bases between them. CDR3 nucleotide sequence: TGTGCCAGCTCACCCCTAGCGTTATCCTACGAGCAGTACTTC. Translated, it gives CASSPLALSYEQYF. The full variable domain, with the rest looked up from reference TRBV18 and TRBJ2-7, is NAGVMQNPRHLVRRRGQEARLRCSPMKGHSHVYWYRQLPEEGLKFMVYLQKENIIDESGMPKERFSAEFPKEGPSILRIQQVVRGDSAAYFCASSPLALSYEQYFGPGTRLTVT.